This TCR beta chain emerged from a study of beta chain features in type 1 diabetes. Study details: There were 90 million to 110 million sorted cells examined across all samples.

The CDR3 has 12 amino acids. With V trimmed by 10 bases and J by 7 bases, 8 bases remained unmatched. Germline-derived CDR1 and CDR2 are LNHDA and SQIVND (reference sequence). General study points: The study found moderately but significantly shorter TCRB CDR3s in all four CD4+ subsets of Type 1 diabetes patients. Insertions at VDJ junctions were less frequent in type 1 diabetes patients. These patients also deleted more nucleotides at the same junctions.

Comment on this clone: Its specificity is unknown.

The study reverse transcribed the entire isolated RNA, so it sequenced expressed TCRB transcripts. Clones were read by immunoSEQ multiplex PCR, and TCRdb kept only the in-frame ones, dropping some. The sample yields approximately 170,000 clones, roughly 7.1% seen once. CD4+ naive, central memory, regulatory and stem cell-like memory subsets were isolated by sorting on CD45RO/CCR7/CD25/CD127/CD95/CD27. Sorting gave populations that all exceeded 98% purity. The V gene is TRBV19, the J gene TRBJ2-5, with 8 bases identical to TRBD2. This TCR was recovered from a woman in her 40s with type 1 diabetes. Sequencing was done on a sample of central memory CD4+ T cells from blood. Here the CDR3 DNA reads TGTGCCACCCGGGGGGGGCCGGTGACCCAGTACTTC. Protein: CATRGGPVTQYF. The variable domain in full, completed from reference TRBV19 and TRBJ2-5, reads DGGITQSPKYLFRKEGQNVTLSCEQNLNHDAMYWYRQDPGQGLRLIYYSQIVNDFQKGDIAEGYSVSREKKESFPLTVTSAQKNPTAFYLCATRGGPVTQYFGPGTRLLVL.